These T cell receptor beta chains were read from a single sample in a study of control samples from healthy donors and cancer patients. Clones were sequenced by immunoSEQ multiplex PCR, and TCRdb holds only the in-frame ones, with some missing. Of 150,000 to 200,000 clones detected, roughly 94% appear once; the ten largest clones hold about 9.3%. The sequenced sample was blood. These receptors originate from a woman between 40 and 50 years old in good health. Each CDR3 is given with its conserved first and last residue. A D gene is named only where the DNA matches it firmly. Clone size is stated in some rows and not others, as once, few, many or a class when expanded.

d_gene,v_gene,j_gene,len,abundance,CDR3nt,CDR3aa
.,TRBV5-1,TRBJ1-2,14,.,TGCGCCAGCAGCTTAGGGGAAGCGAACTATGGCTACACCTTC,CASSLGEANYGYTF
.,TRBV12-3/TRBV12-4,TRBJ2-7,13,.,TGTGCCAGCAGTTTTAGGGGAATCGGCGAGCAGTACTTC,CASSFRGIGEQYF
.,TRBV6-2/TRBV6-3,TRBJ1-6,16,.,TGTGCCAGCAGTCCATTCGGCAGGGGTTATAATTCACCCCTCCACTTT,CASSPFGRGYNSPLHF
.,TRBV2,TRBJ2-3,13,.,TGTGCCAGCAGTGAACGATGGACGGATACGCAGTATTTT,CASSERWTDTQYF
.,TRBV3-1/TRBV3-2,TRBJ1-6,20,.,TGTGCCAGCAGCCAAGATAGGGGCCGCCGGATTAGCTCCTATAATTCACCCCTCCACTTT,CASSQDRGRRISSYNSPLHF
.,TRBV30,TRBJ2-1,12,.,TGTGCCTGGGGGGACGGCTACAATGAGCAGTTCTTC,CAWGDGYNEQFF
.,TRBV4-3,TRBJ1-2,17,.,TGCGCCAGCAGCCAAGATTTGGGGGCACTCACTAACTATGGCTACACCTTC,CASSQDLGALTNYGYTF
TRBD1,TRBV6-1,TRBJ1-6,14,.,TGTGCCAGCAGTGATAACAGGGGGAATTCACCCCTCCACTTT,CASSDNRGNSPLHF
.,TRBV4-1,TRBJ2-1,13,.,TGCGCCAGCAGCCAAGAAGGAAAAAATGAGCAGTTCTTC,CASSQEGKNEQFF
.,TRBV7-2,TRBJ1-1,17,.,TGTGCCAGCAGCCTAATCGGGGGGACGTTTGTGAACACTGAAGCTTTCTTT,CASSLIGGTFVNTEAFF
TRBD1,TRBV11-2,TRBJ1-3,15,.,TGTGCCAGCAGCCGTTCCGGACAGGGGGAGAACACCATATATTTT,CASSRSGQGENTIYF
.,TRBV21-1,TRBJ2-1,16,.,.,CASSKEVAIGAAEQFF
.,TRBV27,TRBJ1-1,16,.,TGTGCCAGCAGTTCTTTACTCGGGACGGTGAACACTGAAGCTTTCTTT,CASSSLLGTVNTEAFF
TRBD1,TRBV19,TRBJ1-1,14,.,TGTGCCAGTAGTATTGACAGGGTCAACACTGAAGCTTTCTTT,CASSIDRVNTEAFF
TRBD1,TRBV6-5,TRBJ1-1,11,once,TGTGCCAGCAGCCCAGACAGGGCAGCTTTCTTT,CASSPDRAAFF
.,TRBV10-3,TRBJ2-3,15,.,TGTGCCATCAGTGAGTCTAGTTTGTCGACAGATACGCAGTATTTT,CAISESSLSTDTQYF
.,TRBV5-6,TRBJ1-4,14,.,TGTGCCAGCAGGGAACGCGGGGGCACTGAAAAACTGTTTTTT,CASRERGGTEKLFF
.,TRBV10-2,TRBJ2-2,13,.,TGCGCCAGCAGTAACGGCCTTTCCGGGGAGCTGTTTTTT,CASSNGLSGELFF
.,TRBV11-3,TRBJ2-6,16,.,TGTGCCAGCAGCGAAGGGGGGTTCTCTGGGGCCAACGTCCTGACTTTC,CASSEGGFSGANVLTF
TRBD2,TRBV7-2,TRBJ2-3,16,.,TGTGCCAGCAGCTCAGATCTGGGACTAGCTACAGATACGCAGTATTTT,CASSSDLGLATDTQYF
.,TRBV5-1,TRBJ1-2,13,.,TGCGCCAGCAGCGGGGGGACGACCTATGGCTACACCTTC,CASSGGTTYGYTF
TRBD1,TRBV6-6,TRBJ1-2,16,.,TGTGCCAGCAGAGGGACCACAGGGGCACTACAACGGGGCTACACCTTC,CASRGTTGALQRGYTF
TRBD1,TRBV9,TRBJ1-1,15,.,TGTGCCAGCAGCCCTAGACAGGGGATGAACACTGAAGCTTTCTTT,CASSPRQGMNTEAFF
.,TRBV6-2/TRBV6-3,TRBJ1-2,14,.,TGTGCCAGCAGCGCCCCGGGTGGTCCCCTAGGCTACACCTTC,CASSAPGGPLGYTF
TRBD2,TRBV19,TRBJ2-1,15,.,TGTGCCAGTAGATCAGGACTAGCGGGAGGCAATGAGCAGTTCTTC,CASRSGLAGGNEQFF
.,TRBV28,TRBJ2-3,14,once,TGTGCCAGCAGTTTGACGGCCCACACAGATACGCAGTATTTT,CASSLTAHTDTQYF
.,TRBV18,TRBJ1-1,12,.,TGTGCCAGCTCACCCGCCAGGAGTGAAGCTTTCTTT,CASSPARSEAFF
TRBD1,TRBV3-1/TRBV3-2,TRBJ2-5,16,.,TGTGCCAGCAGCCAAGTTCAAGGGGGCAGCAGCGAGACCCAGTACTTC,CASSQVQGGSSETQYF
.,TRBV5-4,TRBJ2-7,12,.,TGTGCCAGCAGTTTAGACAGTTTCGAGCAGTACTTC,CASSLDSFEQYF
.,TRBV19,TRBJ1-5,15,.,TGTGCCAGTAGTGGGGCCAGGGATTGGGATCAGCCCCAGCATTTT,CASSGARDWDQPQHF
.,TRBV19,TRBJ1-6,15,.,TGTGCCAGTAGTATCCGAAGCTCCTATAATTCACCCCTCCACTTT,CASSIRSSYNSPLHF
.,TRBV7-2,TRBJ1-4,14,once,TGTGCCAGCAGCCCCGGGACCTGGGGGGAAAAACTGTTTTTT,CASSPGTWGEKLFF
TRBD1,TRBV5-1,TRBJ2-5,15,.,TGCGCCAGCAGCTCGGGGACAGGGGGCGGGGAGACCCAGTACTTC,CASSSGTGGGETQYF
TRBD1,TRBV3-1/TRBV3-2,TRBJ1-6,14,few,TGTGCCAGCAGCCGAAAACCAGGGGGATCACCCCTCCACTTT,CASSRKPGGSPLHF
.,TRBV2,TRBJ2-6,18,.,TGTGCCAGCAGCCCAAACCTACAAGGGGGCTCTGGGGCCAACGTCCTGACTTTC,CASSPNLQGGSGANVLTF
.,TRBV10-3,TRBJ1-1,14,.,TGTGCCATCAGTGAGAACAGGGAGGAAACTGAAGCTTTCTTT,CAISENREETEAFF
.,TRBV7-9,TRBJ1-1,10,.,TGTGCCAGCAGCTACACTGAAGCTTTCTTT,CASSYTEAFF
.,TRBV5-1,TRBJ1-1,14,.,TGCGCCAGCAGCTTGACTGGAGGGGACACTGAAGCTTTCTTT,CASSLTGGDTEAFF
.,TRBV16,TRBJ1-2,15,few,TGTGCCAGCAGTGGGGGATTGGGTCGCAACTATGGCTACACCTTC,CASSGGLGRNYGYTF
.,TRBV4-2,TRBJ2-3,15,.,TGTGCCAGCAGCCAAGAGGCGGACAGCACAGATACGCAGTATTTT,CASSQEADSTDTQYF
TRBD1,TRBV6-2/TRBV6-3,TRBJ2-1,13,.,TGTGCCAGCAGCTCAAACAGGGGCAATGAGCAGTTCTTC,CASSSNRGNEQFF
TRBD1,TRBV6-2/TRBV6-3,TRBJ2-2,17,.,TGTGCCAGCAGTTACTGGACAGGGGTTTCGAACACCGGGGAGCTGTTTTTT,CASSYWTGVSNTGELFF
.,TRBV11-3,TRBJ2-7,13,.,TGTGCCAGCAGCCCCGGGACATCCTCCGAGCAGTACTTC,CASSPGTSSEQYF
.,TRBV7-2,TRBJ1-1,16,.,TGTGCCAGCAGTCACGGGACACCCCGGGCGAGCGCTGAAGCTTTCTTT,CASSHGTPRASAEAFF
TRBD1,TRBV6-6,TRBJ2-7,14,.,TGTGCCAGCAGGCCCCCAAAGGGGGCGAGCGAGCAGTACTTC,CASRPPKGASEQYF
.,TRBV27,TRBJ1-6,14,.,TGTGCCAGCAGTTTAGGGGGTCTATGGTCACCCCTCCACTTT,CASSLGGLWSPLHF
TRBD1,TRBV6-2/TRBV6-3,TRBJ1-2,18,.,TGTGCCAGCAGCCGATCCCTCCTCCGACAGGGAATCGACTATGGCTACACCTTC,CASSRSLLRQGIDYGYTF
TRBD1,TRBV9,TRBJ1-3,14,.,TGTGCCAGCAGCGCCGGGACAGCTGGAAACACCATATATTTT,CASSAGTAGNTIYF